One and the same sample provided the 20 T cell receptor beta chains below, sequenced in a study of T-cell reconstitution after alpha-beta-depleted transplantation in children. Unique molecular identifiers tagged the TCRbeta library. MiXCR was run by TCRdb on the PCR reads, yielding one entry per CDR3 protein. The table has 85,000 to 120,000 distinct CDR3 sequences, approximately 8% seen once. The sample consisted of PBMCs, taken before TCRalphabeta/CD19-depleted stem cell transplant. Every receptor here comes from a boy between 2 and 10 years old with acute lymphoblastic leukemia, due to receive a stem cell transplant.

This clonotype was counted at least ten times. The chain has TRBV9 and TRBJ2-2; 9 bases line up with TRBD1. Trimming removed 3 bases from V and 1 base from J; junction bases left unmatched: 4. Germline CDR1 is SGDLS and CDR2 is YYNGEE. This CDR3 is built from 16 residues. CDR3 in DNA: TGTGCCAGCAGCGGCTACAGGGGGCGGAACACCGGGGAGCTGTTTTTT. It encodes CASSGYRGRNTGELFF.

This clonotype was seen a handful of times. The gene calls are TRBV5-1 and TRBJ1-1; D perhaps matches TRBD1 (6 bases). Trimming removed 0 bases at V and 3 bases at J, with 15 bases between. The length of the CDR3 is 16 residues. Germline V lookup: CDR1 SGHRS, CDR2 YFSETQ. Here the CDR3 reads CASSLVSGGWDTEAFF. CDR3 coding DNA: TGCGCCAGCAGCTTGGTTTCGGGGGGCTGGGACACTGAAGCTTTCTTT. The full variable domain, with the rest looked up from reference TRBV5-1 and TRBJ1-1, is KAGVTQTPRYLIKTRGQQVTLSCSPISGHRSVSWYQQTPGQGLQFLFEYFSETQRNKGNFPGRFSGRQFSNSRSEMNVSTLELGDSALYLCASSLVSGGWDTEAFFGQGTRLTVV.

This chain connects TRBV5-1 to TRBJ2-7; 11 bases fit TRBD2. Germline values: CDR1 SGHRS, CDR2 YFSETQ. V lost 5 bases to trimming and J lost 1 base; unmatched junction nucleotides: 2. This CDR3 is 14 amino acids long. The CDR3 DNA reads TGCGCCAGCAGAGGACTAGCGGGTTCCTACGAGCAGTACTTC. Its translation is CASRGLAGSYEQYF. The complete variable domain, with remaining parts taken from reference TRBV5-1 and TRBJ2-7, reads KAGVTQTPRYLIKTRGQQVTLSCSPISGHRSVSWYQQTPGQGLQFLFEYFSETQRNKGNFPGRFSGRQFSNSRSEMNVSTLELGDSALYLCASRGLAGSYEQYFGPGTRLTVT.

This clonotype was found a few times. This chain joins TRBV3-1 and TRBJ2-3, with D perhaps matching TRBD1 (5 bases). CDR3 length: 12 amino acids. In germline, CDR1 is LGHDT, CDR2 YNNKEL (reference sequence). V was pared by 2 bases and J by 6 bases, with 6 bases between. The CDR3 here is CASSQSGDTQYF. For the CDR3, the DNA is TGTGCCAGCAGCCAATCAGGGGATACGCAGTATTTT.

The chain joins TRBV4-3 to TRBJ2-3; weak D call: TRBD2 (5 bases). This CDR3 comprises 13 residues. Trimming took 2 bases from V and 6 from J, leaving 9 bases between them. Germline values: CDR1 LGHNA, CDR2 YSLEER. Here the CDR3 DNA reads TGCGCCAGCAGCCAACGTACGGGGGATACGCAGTATTTT. It translates to CASSQRTGDTQYF.

There are many counts of this clonotype. The chain uses TRBV6-1 and TRBJ2-7; D tentatively reads TRBD1 or TRBD2 (6 bases each). CDR1 MNHNS and CDR2 SASEGT come from the germline V gene. V lost 3 bases and J 0 bases, leaving 15 bases between the germline ends. The CDR3 is 16 residues long. The CDR3 nucleotides are TGTGCCAGCAGTGATCTCGTGGGGGGACACTCCTACGAGCAGTACTTC. Protein: CASSDLVGGHSYEQYF.

This clonotype was observed many times. CDR3 DNA sequence: TGTGCCAGCAGTGTGGACCAGCGGGCTGGCGGGGAGCTGTTTTTT. Its translation is CASSVDQRAGGELFF. The chain joins TRBV2 to TRBJ2-2; tentatively, D is TRBD2 (6 bases). CDR1 and CDR2 from the germline V gene are SNHLY and FYNNEI. This CDR3 is built from 15 residues. Trimming stripped 4 bases from V and 7 bases from J, with 16 bases between. The full variable domain, completed using reference TRBV2 and TRBJ2-2, is EPEVTQTPSHQVTQMGQEVILRCVPISNHLYFYWYRQILGQKVEFLVSFYNNEISEKSEIFDDQFSVERPDGSNFTLKIRSTKLEDSAMYFCASSVDQRAGGELFFGEGSRLTVL.

This clonotype was recorded a few times. V is TRBV7-2 and J is TRBJ2-7; 13 bases agree with TRBD2. Germline values: CDR1 SGHTA, CDR2 FQGNSA. The CDR3 has 15 residues. Trimming at V came to 5 bases and at J to 7 bases, leaving 8 bases not matched to a gene. Here the CDR3 reads CASSRTSGGLVEQYF. The CDR3 DNA reads as TGTGCCAGCAGCCGGACTAGCGGGGGCCTGGTGGAGCAGTACTTC. Using reference TRBV7-2 and TRBJ2-7 for the parts outside the CDR3, the full variable domain is GAGVSQSPSNKVTEKGKDVELRCDPISGHTALYWYRQSLGQGLEFLIYFQGNSAPDKSGLPSDRFSAERTGGSVSTLTIQRTQQEDSAVYLCASSRTSGGLVEQYFGPGTRLTVT.

The V and J genes are TRBV7-2 and TRBJ1-2; a weak D match, TRBD1 (5 bases). Trimming cost V 1 base and J 4 bases, with 13 bases left between them. This CDR3 is 15 amino acids long. The germline V gene encodes CDR1 SGHTA and CDR2 FQGNSA. CDR3 sequence reads: CASSLVGLRAYGYTF. CDR3 nucleotide sequence: TGTGCCAGCAGCTTAGTAGGGCTCAGGGCCTATGGCTACACCTTC.

This clonotype was counted ten times or more. The chain couples TRBV5-1 to TRBJ2-1, with unresolved D. The CDR3 is 13 amino acids. Germline-derived CDR1 and CDR2 are SGHRS and YFSETQ. V lost 0 bases, J lost 3 bases, and 4 bases lay in between. The CDR3 loop is CASSLADYNEQFF. CDR3 bases: TGCGCCAGCAGCTTGGCGGACTACAATGAGCAGTTCTTC.

This clonotype appeared a few times. The gene calls are TRBV7-2 and TRBJ2-7; D possibly corresponds to TRBD2 (7 bases). The CDR3 contains 16 residues. The V gene's germline CDR1 is SGHTA and CDR2 FQGNSA. V lost 1 base to trimming and J lost 0 bases, with 13 bases between them. CDR3 residues: CASSLVGGAFSYEQYF. CDR3 bases: TGTGCCAGCAGCTTAGTGGGGGGGGCCTTCTCCTACGAGCAGTACTTC.

This clonotype was recorded many times. The V call is TRBV7-9, the J call TRBJ2-5; D may correspond to TRBD1 or TRBD2 (5 bases each). Trimming left V 3 bases short and J 1 base short, with 18 bases between. There are 17 residues in the CDR3. Germline CDR1 and CDR2: SEHNR and FQNEAQ (reference sequence). CDR3 sequence: CASSFFPIRETQETQYF. The CDR3, as DNA: TGTGCCAGCAGCTTTTTTCCCATCAGGGAGACCCAAGAGACCCAGTACTTC.

This clonotype was found a few times. Germline is not matched at one junction end, which may reflect a read error. The V gene is TRBV27, the J gene TRBJ2-4, with a weak D call TRBD1 (6 bases). Germline V CDR1 and CDR2: MNHEY, SMNVEV (reference sequence). The CDR3 is 14 residues long. This chain's CDR3 is CASSSWTAENIQYF. The CDR3 DNA follows: TGTGCCAGCAGTTCTTGGACAGCCGAAAACATTCAGTACTTC.

The chain combines TRBV20-1 with TRBJ1-1, with D possibly TRBD1 on 6 matching bases. The CDR3 sequence is 13 residues long. Between the trimmed V and J ends, which lost 5 bases and 3 bases, there was a span of 13 bases. Per germline, CDR1 DFQATT and CDR2 SNEGSKA (reference sequence). The CDR3 nucleotides read TGCAGTGCTCACGGGGGGCCATACACTGAAGCTTTCTTT. Its protein is CSAHGGPYTEAFF.

The sample holds many counts of this clonotype. The chain employs TRBV6-5 and TRBJ2-3; D unclear. CDR3 length equals 16 residues. The germline V gene encodes CDR1 MNHEY and CDR2 SVGAGI. Trimming stripped 4 bases from V and 5 bases from J, with 19 bases between. This CDR3 is CASSFQPPRRGDTQYF. The CDR3 bases are TGTGCCAGCAGTTTTCAACCCCCCCGGCGAGGAGATACGCAGTATTTT.

This clonotype was detected many times. This chain connects TRBV29-1 to TRBJ2-2; D not resolved. From germline, CDR1 is SQVTM and CDR2 ANQGSEA. Trimming shortened V by 7 bases and J by 8 bases, and 11 bases separated the two germline ends. There are 11 residues in the CDR3. For the CDR3, the DNA is TGCAGCGGGTTGCTAGGGGGGGAGCTGTTTTTT. Its translation is CSGLLGGELFF.

This clonotype has only a few counts. V is TRBV20-1 and J is TRBJ2-5; TRBD2 aligns across 9 bases. CDR3 size: 15 residues. The V and J ends lost 3 bases and 4 bases, in that order; junction bases with no gene match: 9. The germline gives CDR1 DFQATT, CDR2 SNEGSKA (reference sequence). The CDR3 sequence is CSASALGGGAETQYF. The CDR3 DNA is TGCAGTGCTAGTGCTCTTGGCGGGGGGGCAGAGACCCAGTACTTC.

This CDR3 is CASSQGEQGDYEKLFF. The CDR3 nucleotides read TGTGCCAGCAGCCAAGGGGAACAGGGGGATTATGAAAAACTGTTTTTT. This chain connects TRBV4-2 to TRBJ1-4; TRBD1 matches 8 bases. This CDR3 is built from 16 residues. Trimming cost V 1 base and J 6 bases; bases outside gene matches: 7. From germline, CDR1 is LGHNA and CDR2 YNFKEQ.

The chain recombines TRBV6-5 with TRBJ2-2; 8 bases line up with TRBD1. The CDR3 has 15 amino acids. The V segment lost 2 bases and the J segment 3 bases; nucleotides outside the gene matches: 2. Germline CDR1 reads MNHEY; CDR2 reads SVGAGI. This CDR3 reads CASSYAGGDTGELFF. The CDR3 nucleotides are TGTGCCAGCAGTTACGCAGGGGGCGACACCGGGGAGCTGTTTTTT.

The rearrangement joins TRBV6-4 to TRBJ2-3; 8 positions match TRBD1. With 5 bases clipped from V and 4 bases from J, the junction kept 5 bases outside the gene matches. The V gene's germline CDR1 is MRHNA and CDR2 SNTAGT. CDR3 length: 14 residues. The chain's CDR3 is CASSPGQDADTQYF. CDR3 nucleotide sequence: TGTGCCAGCAGTCCGGGACAGGATGCAGATACGCAGTATTTT.